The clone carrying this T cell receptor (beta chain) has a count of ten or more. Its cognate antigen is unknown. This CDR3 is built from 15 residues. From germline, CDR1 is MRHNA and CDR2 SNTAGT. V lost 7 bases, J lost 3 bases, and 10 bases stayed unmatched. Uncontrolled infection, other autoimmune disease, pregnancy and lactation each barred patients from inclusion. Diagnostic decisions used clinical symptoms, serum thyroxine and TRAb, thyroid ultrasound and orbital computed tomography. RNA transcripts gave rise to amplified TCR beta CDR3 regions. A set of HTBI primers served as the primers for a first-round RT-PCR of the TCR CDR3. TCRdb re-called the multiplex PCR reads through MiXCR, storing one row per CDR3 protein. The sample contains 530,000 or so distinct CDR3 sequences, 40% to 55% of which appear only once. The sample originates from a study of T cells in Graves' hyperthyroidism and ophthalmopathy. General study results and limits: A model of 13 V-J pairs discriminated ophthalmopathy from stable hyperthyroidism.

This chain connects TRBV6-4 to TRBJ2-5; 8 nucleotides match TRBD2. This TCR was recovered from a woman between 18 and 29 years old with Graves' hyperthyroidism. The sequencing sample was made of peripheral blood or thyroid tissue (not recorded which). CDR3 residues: CASIPPAGGKETQYF. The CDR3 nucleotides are TGTGCCAGCATCCCGCCGGCGGGGGGAAAAGAGACCCAGTACTTC.